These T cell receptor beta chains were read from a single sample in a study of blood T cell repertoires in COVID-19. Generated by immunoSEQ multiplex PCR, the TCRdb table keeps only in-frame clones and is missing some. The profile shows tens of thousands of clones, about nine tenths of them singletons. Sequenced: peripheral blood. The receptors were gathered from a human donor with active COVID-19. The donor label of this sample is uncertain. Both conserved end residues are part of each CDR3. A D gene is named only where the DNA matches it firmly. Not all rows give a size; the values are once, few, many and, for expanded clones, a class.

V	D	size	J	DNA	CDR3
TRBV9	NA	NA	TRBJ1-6	TGTGCCAGCAGCGTAGGGCAGGACTCCTATAATTCACCCCTCCACTTT	CASSVGQDSYNSPLHF
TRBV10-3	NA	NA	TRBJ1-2	TGTGCCATCAGTGAGCGAATAAGGGAGAACTATGGCTACACCTTC	CAISERIRENYGYTF
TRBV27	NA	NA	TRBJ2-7	TGTGCCAGCAGTTATGTCCCGGGCGAGCAGTACTTC	CASSYVPGEQYF
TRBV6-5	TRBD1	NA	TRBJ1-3	TGTGCCAGCAGTTACTCGTGGACAGGGGATGGAAACACCATATATTTT	CASSYSWTGDGNTIYF
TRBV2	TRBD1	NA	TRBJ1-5	TGTGCCAGCAGTAGGACAGGCTTCAATCAGCCCCAGCATTTT	CASSRTGFNQPQHF
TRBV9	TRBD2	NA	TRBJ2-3	TGTGCCAGCAGCGTGACCGGGACTAGCGGAATCACAGATACGCAGTATTTT	CASSVTGTSGITDTQYF
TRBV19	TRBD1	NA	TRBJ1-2	TGTGCCAGTAGTTCAACAGGGGCGCGAGGCTACACCTTC	CASSSTGARGYTF
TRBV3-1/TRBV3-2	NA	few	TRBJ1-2	TGTGCCAGCAGCCAAGATTTGCGGCAGCCCTATGGCTACACCTTC	CASSQDLRQPYGYTF
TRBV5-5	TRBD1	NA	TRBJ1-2	TGTGCCAGCAGCTTTGAGGGGGCCAACTCCCGCTACACCTTC	CASSFEGANSRYTF
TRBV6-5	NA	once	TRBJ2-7	TGTGCCAGCAGCAAGACTAGTTACGAGCAGTACTTC	CASSKTSYEQYF
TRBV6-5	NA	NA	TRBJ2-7	TGTGCCAGCAGTTACTCGATCCCGGACAGCCCTTACGAGCAGTACTTC	CASSYSIPDSPYEQYF
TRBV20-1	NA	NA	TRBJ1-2	TGCAGTGCTAGAGGGGGGGATGGCTACACCTTC	CSARGGDGYTF
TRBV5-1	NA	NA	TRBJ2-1	TGCGCCAGCAGCTTGAGGCCTAGGTCCCTCAATGAGCAGTTCTTC	CASSLRPRSLNEQFF
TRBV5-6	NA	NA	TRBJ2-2	TGTGCCAGCAGCTTGGCAGGGGCCAACACCGGGGAGCTGTTTTTT	CASSLAGANTGELFF
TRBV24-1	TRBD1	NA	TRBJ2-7	TGTGCCACCAGTGACGAGTCCCGGGACAGGGGGTCTCACTACGAGCAGTACTTC	CATSDESRDRGSHYEQYF
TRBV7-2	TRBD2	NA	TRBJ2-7	TGTGCCAGCAGCGTAGCGGGAGGAGCCTACGAGCAGTACTTC	CASSVAGGAYEQYF
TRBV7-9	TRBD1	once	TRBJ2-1	TGTGCCAGCAGGATGGGGACAGTGAGGGGGAATGAGCAGTTCTTC	CASRMGTVRGNEQFF
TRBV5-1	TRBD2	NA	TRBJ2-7	TGCGCCAGCAGCTCACTAGCGGGGGGGCAATACTACGAGCAGTACTTC	CASSSLAGGQYYEQYF
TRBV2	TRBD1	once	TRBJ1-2	TGTGCCAGCCACCGGGACAGGGACTTGGCGCTAGGCTACACCTTC	CASHRDRDLALGYTF
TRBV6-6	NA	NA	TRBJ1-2	TGTGCCAGCATCGCAGGGAAAGGCGGCTACACCTTC	CASIAGKGGYTF
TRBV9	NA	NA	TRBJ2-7	TGTGCCAGCAGCGTAGCCCTCACAGGGAGGGGGGAGCAGTACTTC	CASSVALTGRGEQYF
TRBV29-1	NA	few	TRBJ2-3	TGCAGCGTTGAGGGCGGGCGGGGAAGCACAGATACGCAGTATTTT	CSVEGGRGSTDTQYF
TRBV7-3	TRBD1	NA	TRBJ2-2	TGTGCCAGCAGCCGACAGGGGGCGGGAACCGGGGAGCTGTTTTTT	CASSRQGAGTGELFF
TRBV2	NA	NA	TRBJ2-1	TGTGCCAGCACCGCGTCCTACAATGAGCAGTTCTTC	CASTASYNEQFF
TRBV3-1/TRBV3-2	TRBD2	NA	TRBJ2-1	TGTGCCAGCAAGGGGTCGGGACTAGCGGGGGGTTTTTCCTACAATGAGCAGTTCTTC	CASKGSGLAGGFSYNEQFF
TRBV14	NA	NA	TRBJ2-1	TGTGCCAGCAGCCAACGGGCAGGGGGGTCCTACAATGAGCAGTTCTTC	CASSQRAGGSYNEQFF
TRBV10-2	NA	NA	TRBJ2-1	TGCGCCAGCAGTGACAGGGTAGATGAGCAGTTCTTC	CASSDRVDEQFF
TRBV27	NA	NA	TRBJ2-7	TGTGCCAGCAGTTACGGGGAGTCCTACGAGCAGTACTTC	CASSYGESYEQYF
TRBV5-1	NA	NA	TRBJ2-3	TGCGCCGGCAGCTTGCTTGGGGGGAGCACAGATACGCAGTATTTT	CAGSLLGGSTDTQYF
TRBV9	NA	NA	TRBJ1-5	TGTGCCAGCAGCGTAGGGGGGGGCTATCAGCCCCAGCATTTT	CASSVGGGYQPQHF
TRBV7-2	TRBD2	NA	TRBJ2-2	TGTGCCAGCAGCTCCAGACTAGCGGGGGGGACCGGGGAGCTGTTTTTT	CASSSRLAGGTGELFF
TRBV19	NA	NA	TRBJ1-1	TGTGCCAGTAGCGGGGGGGCTGAAGCTTTCTTT	CASSGGAEAFF
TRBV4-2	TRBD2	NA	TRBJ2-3	TGTGCCAGCAGCCAAGATCGCGGGACTAGCCGTCCAGATACGCAGTATTTT	CASSQDRGTSRPDTQYF
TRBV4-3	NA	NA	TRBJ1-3	TGCGCCAGCAGCCAAAGCCCAATGACAGGCTCTGGAAACACCATATATTTT	CASSQSPMTGSGNTIYF
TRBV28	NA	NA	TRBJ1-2	TGTGCCAGCTACGACAGCTTTAACTATGGCTACACCTTC	CASYDSFNYGYTF
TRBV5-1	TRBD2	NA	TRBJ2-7	TGCGCCAGCAGCTTTGGACTAGGAACTGAGCAGTACTTC	CASSFGLGTEQYF
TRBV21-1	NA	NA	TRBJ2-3	TGTGCCAGCAGCAAAGGCGGCAGAACCACAGATACGCAGTATTTT	CASSKGGRTTDTQYF
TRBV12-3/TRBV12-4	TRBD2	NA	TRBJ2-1	TGTGCCAGCAGTTTAAGACTAGCTTCTCAGTTCTTC	CASSLRLASQFF
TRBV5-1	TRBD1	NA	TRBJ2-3	TGCGCCAGCAGCTCCGGGACAGCCCAGGATACGCAGTATTTT	CASSSGTAQDTQYF
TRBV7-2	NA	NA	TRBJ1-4	TGTGCCAGCAGCCAACAGTTAGGCGGGAATGAAAAACTGTTTTTT	CASSQQLGGNEKLFF
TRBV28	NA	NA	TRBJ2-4	TGTGCCAGCAGGCAAGGGGTGGGTTTAGCCAAAAACATTCAGTACTTC	CASRQGVGLAKNIQYF
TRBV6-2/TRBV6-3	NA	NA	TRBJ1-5	TGTGCCAGCAGTTACTCGGGAGACCTGCTGCCGCCCCAGCATTTT	CASSYSGDLLPPQHF
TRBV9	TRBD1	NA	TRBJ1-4	TGTGCCAGCAGCCCACCAGGGGGCAGGGGTGAAAAACTGTTTTTT	CASSPPGGRGEKLFF
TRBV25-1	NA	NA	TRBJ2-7	TGTGCCAGCAGTCCGGTAGGTTGGGCTACTACTAGGGAGCAGTACTTC	CASSPVGWATTREQYF
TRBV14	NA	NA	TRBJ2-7	TGTGCCAGCAGTGATACGAACAGTCTGTCTTACGAGCAGTACTTC	CASSDTNSLSYEQYF
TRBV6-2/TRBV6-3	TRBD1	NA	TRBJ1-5	TGTGCCAGCAGTCCGGGACAGGGTTTGCATCAGCCCCAGCATTTT	CASSPGQGLHQPQHF
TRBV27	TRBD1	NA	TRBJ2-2	TGTGCCAGCAGGGGACAGGTGAACACCGGGGAGCTGTTTTTT	CASRGQVNTGELFF
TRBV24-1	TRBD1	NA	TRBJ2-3	TGTGCCACCAGTGAAAGGGGGCAAGATACGCAGTATTTT	CATSERGQDTQYF
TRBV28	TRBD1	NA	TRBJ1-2	TGTGCCAGCACCAAACCGGGACAGGGGGCGGGCTACACCTTC	CASTKPGQGAGYTF
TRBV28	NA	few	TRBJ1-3	TGTGCCAGCACCATCGGGAGTGGGCACTCTGGAAACACCATATATTTT	CASTIGSGHSGNTIYF
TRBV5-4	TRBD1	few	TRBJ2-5	TGTGCCAGCAGCTTGTTGGGGACAGGGGGCTGGGAAGAGACCCAGTACTTC	CASSLLGTGGWEETQYF
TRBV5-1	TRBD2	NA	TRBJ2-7	TGCGCCAGCAGCTTGGCCGGCGGGGGGAGCTCCTACGAGCAGTACTTC	CASSLAGGGSSYEQYF
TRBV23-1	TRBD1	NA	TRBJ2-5	TGCGCCAGCAGTCAATCCCCGGACAGGTCACAAGAGACCCAGTACTTC	CASSQSPDRSQETQYF
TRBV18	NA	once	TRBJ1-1	TGTGCCAGCTCACAAGGACAGAACACTGAAGCTTTCTTT	CASSQGQNTEAFF
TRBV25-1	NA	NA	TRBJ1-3	TGTGCCAGCAGTGAATATCCATCCTCTGGAAACACCATATATTTT	CASSEYPSSGNTIYF
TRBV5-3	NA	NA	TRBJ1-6	TGTGCCAGAAGCCTACATACAGGGAATAAACCTAGCTCCTATAATTCACCCCTCCACTTT	CARSLHTGNKPSSYNSPLHF
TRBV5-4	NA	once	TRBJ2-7	TGTGCCAGCAGACCGGGACTTCCCAGCTCCTACGAGCAGTACTTC	CASRPGLPSSYEQYF
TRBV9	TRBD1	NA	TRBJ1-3	TGTGCCAGCAGCGTAGAGGGACAGGGAAGTGGAAACACCATATATTTT	CASSVEGQGSGNTIYF
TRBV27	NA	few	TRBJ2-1	TGTGCCAGCAGTTTAGGGGGAGGCTCCTACAATGAGCAGTTCTTC	CASSLGGGSYNEQFF